Sequencing of this T cell receptor beta chain was carried out in a study of control samples from healthy donors and cancer patients. Sequenced by immunoSEQ multiplex PCR; TCRdb stores in-frame clones only, minus some. This sample yields 60,000 to 100,000 clones, of which over 75% are seen a single time; 5.5% to 7.5% belongs to the top ten. Trimming shortened V by 6 bases and J by 5 bases, and 11 bases separated the two germline ends. CDR1 is SEHNR and CDR2 is FQNEAQ in the germline V gene (reference sequence). The CDR3 sequence is 13 residues long. The receptor's source is a man aged 45-65 years in good health. Sequencing input: blood. The V call is TRBV7-9, the J call TRBJ2-4; D is undetermined. CDR3 nucleotide sequence: TGTGCCAGCAGGACGAGCAGCCAAAACATTCAGTACTTC. This gives the protein CASRTSSQNIQYF.